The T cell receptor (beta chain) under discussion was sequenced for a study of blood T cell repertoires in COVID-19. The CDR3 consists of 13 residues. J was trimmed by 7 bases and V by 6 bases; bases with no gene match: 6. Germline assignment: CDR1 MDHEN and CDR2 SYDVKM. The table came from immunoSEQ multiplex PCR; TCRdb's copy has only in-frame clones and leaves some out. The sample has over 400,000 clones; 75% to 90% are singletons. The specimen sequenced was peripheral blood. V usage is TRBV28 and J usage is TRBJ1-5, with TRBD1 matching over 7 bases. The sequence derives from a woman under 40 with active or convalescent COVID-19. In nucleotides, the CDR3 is TGTGCCAGCAGCCCAGGGGGAGGCCAGCCCCAGCATTTT. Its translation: CASSPGGGQPQHF.